This T cell receptor (beta chain) was documented in a study of cytomegalovirus exposure and HLA in healthy donors. PCR was performed using 60 Vbeta and 13 Jbeta primers. TCRdb's copy holds only in-frame clones and misses some; the assay was immunoSEQ multiplex PCR. Of about 140,000 clones listed, about 77% were seen once; the top ten hold around 1.5%. A few counts support this clone. Its antigen is not identified. The CDR3 extends over 13 amino acids. Per the germline V gene, CDR1 is MDHEN and CDR2 is SYDVKM. Trimming cost V 7 bases and J 0 bases, with 9 bases left between them. Study-level findings and limits: An Asian-associated ancestry cluster reportedly showed fewer N-insertions than the approximately 700-donor mean in a later analysis.

Sequenced input: PBMCs. The origin of this receptor is a female donor in good health and CMV-seronegative. The V and J genes are TRBV28 and TRBJ1-1; no clear D gene. The CDR3 coding sequence is TGTGCCAGCATGAGGCCCATGAACACTGAAGCTTTCTTT. This translates into CASMRPMNTEAFF. Drawing the rest from reference TRBV28 and TRBJ1-1, the complete variable domain is DVKVTQSSRYLVKRTGEKVFLECVQDMDHENMFWYRQDPGLGLRLIYFSYDVKMKEKGDIPEGYSVSREKKERFSLILESASTNQTSMYLCASMRPMNTEAFFGQGTRLTVV.